The 7 T cell receptor beta chains given below trace back to one sample, sequenced in a study of blood T cell repertoires in COVID-19. Produced via immunoSEQ multiplex PCR; TCRdb's table is partial and in-frame only. The sample shows some 86,000 clones, 85% of them seen only once. Sequencing was done on a sample of peripheral blood. The receptor set was obtained from a woman in her 70s with acute or convalescent COVID-19.

This chain connects TRBV19 to TRBJ2-3; TRBD2 matches 10 bases. The CDR3 extends over 15 amino acids. CDR1 is LNHDA and CDR2 is SQIVND in the germline V gene (reference sequence). V was pared by 0 bases and J by 5 bases, with 2 bases of the junction left unmatched. The CDR3, as DNA: TGTGCCAGTAGTATAGAGGCTAGCGGGAGAGATACGCAGTATTTT. Protein: CASSIEASGRDTQYF.

The chain has TRBV4-2 and TRBJ2-1; tentatively, D is TRBD2 (5 bases). The CDR3 loop spans 15 amino acids. The V and J ends lost 0 bases and 8 bases respectively, with 14 bases between them. Germline loops: CDR1 LGHNA, CDR2 YNFKEQ. CDR3 sequence: CASSQEKGSGYEQFF. The CDR3 bases are TGTGCCAGCAGCCAAGAGAAAGGGAGCGGCTATGAGCAGTTCTTC.

This chain joins TRBV19 and TRBJ1-1; 8 positions match TRBD1. Germline CDR1 reads LNHDA; CDR2 reads SQIVND (reference sequence). V gave up 5 bases and J gave up 5 bases; unmatched junction bases: 7. The CDR3 is 14 amino acids. CDR3 region: CASSGRDRRTEAFF. CDR3 bases: TGTGCCAGTAGTGGCCGGGACAGGCGGACTGAAGCTTTCTTT.

The genes are TRBV7-2 and TRBJ2-5; 9 bases line up with TRBD1. This CDR3 has 16 amino acids. The V and J ends lost 0 bases and 4 bases, in that order; junction bases with no gene match: 6. CDR1 and CDR2 (germline): SGHTA, FQGNSA. The CDR3 spells CASSLAGWGQGETQYF. CDR3 DNA sequence: TGTGCCAGCAGCTTAGCCGGTTGGGGACAGGGAGAGACCCAGTACTTC.

CDR3 coding DNA: TGTGCCAGCAGTACTGACAGGATGAACACTGAAGCTTTCTTT. It is translated as CASSTDRMNTEAFF. V is TRBV6-6 and J is TRBJ1-1, with D possibly TRBD1 on 6 matching bases. The CDR3 extends over 14 amino acids. Looked up from germline, CDR1 is MNHNY and CDR2 is SVGAGI (reference sequence). Trimming removed 5 bases at V and 0 bases at J, with 10 bases between.

The chain has TRBV5-1 and TRBJ1-1; 12 bases align to TRBD1. V was pared by 0 bases and J by 4 bases, with 10 bases of the junction left unmatched. Germline loops: CDR1 SGHRS, CDR2 YFSETQ. This CDR3 is built from 18 residues. The CDR3 coding sequence is TGCGCCAGCAGCTTGGGTCCGGGACAGGGGGCCGTGGGCACTGAAGCTTTCTTT. Protein product: CASSLGPGQGAVGTEAFF.

The V call is TRBV5-6, the J call TRBJ1-1; 8 nucleotides align to TRBD1. J lost 3 bases, V lost 1 base, and 5 bases had no gene match. The CDR3 totals 15 residues. CDR1 and CDR2 (germline): SGHDT, YYEEEE. The CDR3 here is CASSLYGQGYTEAFF. For the CDR3, the DNA is TGTGCCAGCAGCTTGTACGGACAGGGATACACTGAAGCTTTCTTT.